This T cell receptor (beta chain) was recorded in a study of human T cells and chemical hapten exposure. TCRdb ran MiXCR on the RACE reads and lists one entry per CDR3 protein. Counted here are fewer than 70,000 distinct CDR3 sequences, roughly 9.8% occurring once; the ten biggest clones make up 4.5% to 6.5%. The germline V gene has CDR1 LGHDT and CDR2 YNNKEL (reference sequence). V lost 4 bases, J lost 4 bases, and 8 bases stayed unmatched. This CDR3 is built from 15 residues. This clonotype was picked up many times. This sample's time point: pre-sensitization, week 0. Noted treatment: therapeutic diphenylcyclopropenone sensitization with weekly scalp DPC.

The rearrangement links TRBV3-1 to TRBJ2-7; 9 bases match TRBD1. The sample was whole blood, taken in connection with sensitization to the hapten diphenylcyclopropenone (DPC). This TCR was sampled from a woman aged 45-60 years with alopecia areata. Some clones in this sample may be carry-over from other donors' samples. CDR3 loop: CASSLTGTGLYEQYF. The CDR3 DNA is TGTGCCAGCAGCCTAACCGGGACAGGGTTGTACGAGCAGTACTTC.